The rows below give T cell receptor beta chains drawn from one sample of a study of blood T cell repertoires in COVID-19. Data came from immunoSEQ multiplex PCR; TCRdb stores just in-frame clones and leaves some out. The table includes 75,000 to 90,000 clones, 75% to 90% detected once. The specimen sequenced was peripheral blood. These receptors all come from an elderly man with acute or convalescent COVID-19. The CDR3 runs from the conserved cysteine through the conserved F or W. Each record gives: clone size, V gene, D gene, CDR3 length, J gene, CDR3 protein, CDR3 DNA. D genes are given only for firm matches. Size values are once, few and many counts, or a class for expanded clones, and some rows have none.

-	TRBV6-5	TRBD1	15	TRBJ1-2	CASTPLPGQGYGYTF	TGTGCCAGCACCCCCCTTCCGGGACAGGGATATGGCTACACCTTC
-	TRBV29-1	-	15	TRBJ2-3	CSVVTYSTSTDTQYF	TGCAGCGTTGTTACATACAGCACTAGCACAGATACGCAGTATTTT
-	TRBV12-5	-	13	TRBJ1-1	CASAAGANTEAFF	TGTGCTAGTGCGGCAGGGGCGAACACTGAAGCTTTCTTT
-	TRBV19	TRBD1	14	TRBJ2-5	CASSGGQALETQYF	TGTGCCAGTAGTGGGGGACAGGCTCTAGAGACCCAGTACTTC
-	TRBV18	-	16	TRBJ1-5	CASSLFPAAENQPQHF	TGTGCCAGCTCCCTGTTTCCGGCGGCCGAAAATCAGCCCCAGCATTTT
-	TRBV7-2	-	16	TRBJ1-1	CASSFFSAGLNTEAFF	TGTGCCAGCAGCTTCTTTTCGGCGGGGTTGAACACTGAAGCTTTCTTT
-	TRBV18	TRBD1	15	TRBJ2-7	CASSPPGQGTYEQYF	TGTGCCAGCTCACCACCGGGACAGGGGACCTACGAGCAGTACTTC
-	TRBV5-5	-	18	TRBJ1-2	CASSRTDSERSVTYGYTF	TGTGCCAGCAGCCGGACGGACAGCGAACGGTCCGTAACATATGGCTACACCTTC
-	TRBV4-1	-	13	TRBJ1-5	CASSWGVNQPQHF	TGCGCCAGCAGCTGGGGGGTTAATCAGCCCCAGCATTTT
-	TRBV30	-	14	TRBJ1-1	CAWGWGGGDTEAFF	TGTGCCTGGGGCTGGGGCGGGGGGGACACTGAAGCTTTCTTT
-	TRBV19	TRBD2	15	TRBJ2-5	CASRMLAGGRETQYF	TGTGCCAGTAGAATGCTAGCGGGGGGGCGGGAGACCCAGTACTTC
once	TRBV5-4	TRBD1	18	TRBJ1-2	CASSFPGQVGYELYGYTF	TGTGCCAGCAGCTTCCCGGGACAGGTCGGGTATGAACTGTATGGCTACACCTTC
-	TRBV2	-	12	TRBJ1-1	CASSDLGEPAFF	TGTGCCAGCAGTGACCTAGGCGAACCAGCTTTCTTT
-	TRBV3-1/TRBV3-2	TRBD2	15	TRBJ2-1	CASSHRGGAFNEQFF	TGTGCCAGCAGCCACCGCGGGGGGGCGTTCAATGAGCAGTTCTTC
once	TRBV5-1	-	13	TRBJ1-1	CASSVRIGTEAFF	TGCGCCAGCAGCGTCAGGATTGGGACTGAAGCTTTCTTT
-	TRBV6-5	TRBD1	15	TRBJ2-7	CASRSSDRGRYEQYF	TGTGCCAGCAGATCAAGCGACAGGGGAAGATACGAGCAGTACTTC
-	TRBV28	-	14	TRBJ1-1	CASSLAGPNTEAFF	TGTGCCAGCAGTTTGGCAGGGCCTAACACTGAAGCTTTCTTT
-	TRBV24-1	TRBD1	16	TRBJ1-5	CATSAWTGGSNQPQHF	TGTGCCACCAGTGCCTGGACAGGGGGCTCCAACCAGCCCCAGCATTTT
-	TRBV10-1	TRBD1	14	TRBJ1-2	CASSDGTGTGGYTF	TGCGCCAGCAGTGACGGGACAGGGACTGGTGGCTACACCTTC
-	TRBV9	TRBD1	17	TRBJ1-6	CASSEGQGSSYNSPLHF	TGTGCCAGCAGCGAAGGACAGGGGAGCTCCTATAATTCACCCCTCCACTTT
-	TRBV7-2	TRBD1	15	TRBJ1-2	CASSLEDRRSHGYTF	TGTGCCAGCAGCTTAGAGGACAGGAGGTCCCATGGCTACACCTTC
-	TRBV7-3	TRBD1	16	TRBJ1-1	CASSSPRTGMNTEAFF	TGTGCCAGCAGCTCGCCGCGGACAGGAATGAACACTGAAGCTTTCTTT
-	TRBV5-6	TRBD2	17	TRBJ2-3	CASSLRGTSGSTDTQYF	TGTGCCAGCAGCTTGAGGGGGACTAGCGGGAGCACAGATACGCAGTATTTT
medium-sized	TRBV6-1	TRBD2	15	TRBJ2-7	CASSEAGGRADEQYF	TGTGCCAGCAGTGAAGCCGGCGGGAGGGCCGACGAGCAGTACTTC
-	TRBV12-3/TRBV12-4	TRBD1	12	TRBJ1-2	CASTRQGSGYTF	TGTGCCAGCACTAGACAGGGATCCGGCTACACCTTC
-	TRBV29-1	-	13	TRBJ1-4	CSVAGTNNEKLFF	TGCAGCGTTGCCGGGACAAATAATGAAAAACTGTTTTTT
once	TRBV10-1	TRBD1	19	TRBJ1-1	CASSRGTGRDRALNTEAFF	TGCGCCAGCAGTAGAGGGACGGGACGGGACAGGGCTCTTAACACTGAAGCTTTCTTT
-	TRBV28	-	15	TRBJ2-1	CASNPSRTSYNEQFF	TGTGCCAGCAATCCGTCCCGGACTTCCTACAATGAGCAGTTCTTC
many	TRBV3-1/TRBV3-2	-	14	TRBJ1-2	CASSQGRTVYGYTF	TGTGCCAGCAGCCAAGGCCGAACGGTCTATGGCTACACCTTC
-	TRBV5-1	TRBD1	16	TRBJ1-3	CASSLTGTGTGNTIYF	TGCGCCAGCAGCTTGACAGGGACAGGGACTGGAAACACCATATATTTT
-	TRBV30	-	15	TRBJ1-6	CAWSVGSSYNSPLHF	TGTGCCTGGAGTGTGGGGAGCTCCTATAATTCACCCCTCCACTTT
-	TRBV2	TRBD1	15	TRBJ1-1	CASIWDREGNTEAFF	TGTGCCAGCATCTGGGACAGGGAGGGAAACACTGAAGCTTTCTTT
-	TRBV10-1	TRBD1	13	TRBJ1-1	CASRKRQGTEAFF	TGCGCCAGCAGGAAGAGACAGGGGACGGAAGCTTTCTTT
once	TRBV6-5	TRBD1	13	TRBJ1-5	CASGQGSNQPQHF	TGTGCCAGCGGACAGGGGAGCAATCAGCCCCAGCATTTT
few	TRBV6-2/TRBV6-3	-	13	TRBJ2-7	CASSNRRDYEQYF	TGTGCCAGCAGTAATCGCCGGGACTACGAGCAGTACTTC
once	TRBV6-2/TRBV6-3	TRBD2	16	TRBJ2-1	CASSYSGGGAYNEQFF	TGTGCCAGCAGTTACTCAGGCGGGGGGGCCTACAATGAGCAGTTCTTC
-	TRBV5-1	-	15	TRBJ1-2	CASSPRGGDNYGYTF	TGCGCCAGCAGCCCGCGGGGGGGCGATAACTATGGCTACACCTTC
-	TRBV5-1	-	14	TRBJ1-1	CASSSSERMTEAFF	TGCGCCAGCAGCTCCTCTGAGCGGATGACTGAAGCTTTCTTT
-	TRBV2	-	12	TRBJ1-2	CASEQDFYGYTF	TGTGCCAGCGAGCAGGATTTCTATGGCTACACCTTC
-	TRBV3-1/TRBV3-2	TRBD1	14	TRBJ1-6	CASTQGGGDSPLHF	TGTGCCAGCACCCAGGGGGGGGGAGACTCACCCCTCCACTTT
-	TRBV18	TRBD2	16	TRBJ2-1	CASSPPGAGGLNEQFF	TGTGCCAGCTCACCACCGGGAGCGGGAGGGTTGAATGAGCAGTTCTTC
once	TRBV11-1	-	16	TRBJ1-1	CASSLEAGVMNTEAFF	TGTGCCAGCAGCTTGGAGGCCGGGGTCATGAACACTGAAGCTTTCTTT
-	TRBV5-1	-	14	TRBJ1-1	CASSLEQVGTEAFF	TGCGCCAGCAGCTTGGAACAGGTGGGGACTGAAGCTTTCTTT
-	TRBV5-4	TRBD2	20	TRBJ2-1	CASSLSFKPGTSGTGNEQFF	TGTGCCAGCAGCTTGAGCTTCAAACCGGGGACTAGCGGGACCGGGAATGAGCAGTTCTTC
-	TRBV6-5	-	13	TRBJ2-7	CASSYSQGGEQYF	TGTGCCAGCAGTTACTCACAGGGTGGGGAGCAGTACTTC
-	TRBV27	-	14	TRBJ2-2	CASKRSGNSGELFF	TGTGCCAGCAAACGGTCGGGTAATTCCGGGGAGCTGTTTTTT
-	TRBV11-1	TRBD1	13	TRBJ1-6	CASSAPDRDPLHF	TGTGCCAGCAGCGCGCCGGACAGGGATCCCCTCCACTTT
-	TRBV11-3	-	15	TRBJ2-7	CASSLGGDLSYEQYF	TGTGCCAGCAGCTTAGGAGGCGACCTCTCCTACGAGCAGTACTTC
-	TRBV30	TRBD2	15	TRBJ2-7	CAWSVNPSGYYEQYF	TGTGCCTGGAGTGTAAACCCTAGCGGCTACTACGAGCAGTACTTC
few	TRBV12-2	-	14	TRBJ1-5	CASRLLGPAQPQHF	TGTGCAAGTCGCTTACTAGGCCCCGCTCAGCCCCAGCATTTT